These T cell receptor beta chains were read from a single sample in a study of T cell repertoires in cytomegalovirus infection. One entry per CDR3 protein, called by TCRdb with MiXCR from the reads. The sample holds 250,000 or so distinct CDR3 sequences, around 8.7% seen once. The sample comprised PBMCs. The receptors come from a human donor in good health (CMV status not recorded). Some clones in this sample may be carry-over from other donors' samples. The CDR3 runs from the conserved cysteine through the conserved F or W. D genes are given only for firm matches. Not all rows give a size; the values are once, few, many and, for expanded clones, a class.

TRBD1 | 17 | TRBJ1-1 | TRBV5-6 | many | TGTGCCAGCAGCTCTGTCCCGGGACAGGGGCGAAGGGCTGAAGCTTTCTTT | CASSSVPGQGRRAEAFF
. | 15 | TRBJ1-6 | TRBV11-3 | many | TGTGCCAGCAGCTTAGGGGCAACATATAATTCACCCCTCCACTTT | CASSLGATYNSPLHF
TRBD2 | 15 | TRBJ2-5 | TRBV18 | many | TGTGCCAGCTCACCACGGACTAGCGGACAAGAGACCCAGTACTTC | CASSPRTSGQETQYF
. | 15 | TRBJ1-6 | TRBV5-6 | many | TGTGCCAGCAATCTGGACCTCGGGGCTAATTCACCCCTCCACTTT | CASNLDLGANSPLHF
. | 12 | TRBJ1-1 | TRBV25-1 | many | TGTGCCAGCGGCAAGGGAAGGACTGAAGCTTTCTTT | CASGKGRTEAFF
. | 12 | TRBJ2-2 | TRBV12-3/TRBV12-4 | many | TGTGCCAGCACCAAACTCGGCGGGGAGCTGTTTTTT | CASTKLGGELFF
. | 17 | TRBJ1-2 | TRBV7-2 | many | TGTGCCAGCAGCATCGACAGGCCGGTGGGAATGGTATATGGCTACACCTTC | CASSIDRPVGMVYGYTF
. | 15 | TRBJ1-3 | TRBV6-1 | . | TGTGCCAGCAGTGAAGCGTCGAGGGGGAAGGACACCATATATTTT | CASSEASRGKDTIYF
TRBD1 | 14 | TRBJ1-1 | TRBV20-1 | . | TGCAGTGCTAAGGGACAGGGTTTGGACACTGAAGCTTTCTTT | CSAKGQGLDTEAFF
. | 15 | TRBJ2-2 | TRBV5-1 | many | TGCGCCAGCAGCTTGGCCCCCCAGGGCGACGGGGAGCTGTTTTTT | CASSLAPQGDGELFF
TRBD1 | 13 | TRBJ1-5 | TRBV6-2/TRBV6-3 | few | TGTGCCAGCAGCCAACAGGGGACCCAGCCCCAGCATTTT | CASSQQGTQPQHF
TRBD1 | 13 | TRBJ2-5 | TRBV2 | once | TGTGCCAGCAGTCAGACAGGGCAAGAGACCCAGTACTTC | CASSQTGQETQYF
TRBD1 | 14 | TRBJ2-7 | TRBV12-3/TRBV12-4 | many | TGTGCCAGCAGTTTCCAGGGGGCTGTGTACGAGCAGTACTTC | CASSFQGAVYEQYF
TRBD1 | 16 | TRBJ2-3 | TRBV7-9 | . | TGTGCCAGCATCGAAGGACAGGGGGCCGGCACAGATACGCAGTATTTT | CASIEGQGAGTDTQYF
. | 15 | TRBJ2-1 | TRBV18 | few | TGTGCCAGCTCACCCTACGTAGGCACCTACAATGAGCAGTTCTTC | CASSPYVGTYNEQFF
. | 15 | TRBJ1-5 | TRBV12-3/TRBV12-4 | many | TGTGCCAGCACCTACAACTGGTATAGCAATCAGCCCCAGCATTTT | CASTYNWYSNQPQHF
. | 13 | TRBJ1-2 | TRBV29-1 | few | TGCAGCTTGGCGGGGGATGGTAACTATGGCTACACCTTC | CSLAGDGNYGYTF
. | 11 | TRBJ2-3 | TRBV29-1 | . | TGCAGCGTTGTATTCAGTAAGACGCAGTATTTT | CSVVFSKTQYF
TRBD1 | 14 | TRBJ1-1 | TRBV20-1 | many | TGCAGTGCTAGATCCCCGGGGGGACAGGGCACTGCCGCGTTT | CSARSPGGQGTAAF
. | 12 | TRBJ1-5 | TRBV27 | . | TGTGCCGGCAGTTTATTGGGTCAGCCCCAGCATTTT | CAGSLLGQPQHF
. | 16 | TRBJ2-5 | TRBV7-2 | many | TGTGCCAGCAGCCGGTACGTGTGGGCGGATCAAGAGACCCAGTACTTC | CASSRYVWADQETQYF
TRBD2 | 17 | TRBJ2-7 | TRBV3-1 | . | TGTGCCACGACTCGGGGTAGCGGGGGGCCCGCTGCACTCGAGCAGTACTTC | CATTRGSGGPAALEQYF
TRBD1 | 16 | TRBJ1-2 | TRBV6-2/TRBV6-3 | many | TGTGCCAGCAGTTACTCAAGGACAGGGGCGAACTATGGCTACACCTTC | CASSYSRTGANYGYTF
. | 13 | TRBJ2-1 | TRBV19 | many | TGTGCCAGTAGTCTCCTAGTTCTCCGAGAGCAGTTCTTC | CASSLLVLREQFF
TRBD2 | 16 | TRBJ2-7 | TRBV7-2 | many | TGTGCCAGCAGCTTAAAGAGTGACGGGAGGAGCTACGAGCAGTACTTC | CASSLKSDGRSYEQYF
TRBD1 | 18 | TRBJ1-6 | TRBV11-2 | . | TGTGCCAGCAGCCCCCGAGGGGGACAGGGCTCTCGGAATTCACCCCTCCACTTT | CASSPRGGQGSRNSPLHF
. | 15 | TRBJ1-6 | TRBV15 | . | TGTGCCACCAGCAGAGATGACATTCATACCTCACCCCTCCACTTT | CATSRDDIHTSPLHF
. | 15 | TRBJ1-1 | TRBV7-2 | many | TGTGCCAGCAGCCTGGCTGGGGGGGCGCGAACTGAAGCTTTCTTT | CASSLAGGARTEAFF
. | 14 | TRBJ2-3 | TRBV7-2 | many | TGTGCCAGCAGTTACAGGGCGGTCACAGATACGCAGTATTTT | CASSYRAVTDTQYF